The sequence of this TCR beta chain was determined in a study of CD8 T cells in ankylosing spondylitis. TCRdb reprocessed the 5' RACE reads with MiXCR, giving one entry per CDR3 protein. The table records 150,000 to 200,000 distinct CDR3 sequences, 15% to 20% of them present only once. In its sample, this clonotype was seen many times. This CDR3 comprises 18 residues. The V gene end was trimmed by 5 bases and the J gene end by 6 bases; junction bases not matched to a gene: 16. The TCR was taken from a male donor aged 5 to 29 with ankylosing spondylitis or in good health (not recorded which). The chain links TRBV12-3 or TRBV12-4 to TRBJ1-1; 12 nucleotides match TRBD1. Sequencing was done on a sample of blood, either unsorted or a sorted T cell fraction (not recorded which). The CDR3 reads CASSALLPGTGGYAEAFF. The CDR3 nucleotides are TGTGCCAGCAGTGCCCTGCTACCCGGGACAGGGGGCTACGCTGAAGCTTTCTTT.